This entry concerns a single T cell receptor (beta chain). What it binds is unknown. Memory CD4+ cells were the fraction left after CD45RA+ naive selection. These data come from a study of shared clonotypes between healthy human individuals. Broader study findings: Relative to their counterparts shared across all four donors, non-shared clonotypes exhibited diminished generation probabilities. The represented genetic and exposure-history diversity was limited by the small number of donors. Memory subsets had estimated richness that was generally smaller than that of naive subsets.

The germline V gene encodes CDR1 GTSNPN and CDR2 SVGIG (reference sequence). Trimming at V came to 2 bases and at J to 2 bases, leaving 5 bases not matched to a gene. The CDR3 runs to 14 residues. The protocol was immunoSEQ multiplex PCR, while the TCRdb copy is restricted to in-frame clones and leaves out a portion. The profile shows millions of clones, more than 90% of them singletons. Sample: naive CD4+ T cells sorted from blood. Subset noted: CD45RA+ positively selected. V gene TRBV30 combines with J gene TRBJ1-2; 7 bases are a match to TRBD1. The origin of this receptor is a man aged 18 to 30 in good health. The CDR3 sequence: CAWSRDSLNYGYTF. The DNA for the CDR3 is TGTGCCTGGAGTAGGGACAGCCTCAACTATGGCTACACCTTC.